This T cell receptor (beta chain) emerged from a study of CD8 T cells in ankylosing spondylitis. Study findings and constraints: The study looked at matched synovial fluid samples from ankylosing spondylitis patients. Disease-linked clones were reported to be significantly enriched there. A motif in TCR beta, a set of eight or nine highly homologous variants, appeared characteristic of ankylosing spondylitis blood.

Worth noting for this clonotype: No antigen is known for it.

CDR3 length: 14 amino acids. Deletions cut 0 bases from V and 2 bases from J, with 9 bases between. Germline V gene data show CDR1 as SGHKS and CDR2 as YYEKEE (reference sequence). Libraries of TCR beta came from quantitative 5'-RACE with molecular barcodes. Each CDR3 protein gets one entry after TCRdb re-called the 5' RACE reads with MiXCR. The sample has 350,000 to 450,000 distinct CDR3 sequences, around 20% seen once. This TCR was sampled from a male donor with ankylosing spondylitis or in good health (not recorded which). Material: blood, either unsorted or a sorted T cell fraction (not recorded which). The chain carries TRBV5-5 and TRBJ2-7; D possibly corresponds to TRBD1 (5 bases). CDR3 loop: CASSLGRVAYEQYF. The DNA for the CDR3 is TGTGCCAGCAGCTTGGGCAGGGTGGCCTACGAGCAGTACTTC.